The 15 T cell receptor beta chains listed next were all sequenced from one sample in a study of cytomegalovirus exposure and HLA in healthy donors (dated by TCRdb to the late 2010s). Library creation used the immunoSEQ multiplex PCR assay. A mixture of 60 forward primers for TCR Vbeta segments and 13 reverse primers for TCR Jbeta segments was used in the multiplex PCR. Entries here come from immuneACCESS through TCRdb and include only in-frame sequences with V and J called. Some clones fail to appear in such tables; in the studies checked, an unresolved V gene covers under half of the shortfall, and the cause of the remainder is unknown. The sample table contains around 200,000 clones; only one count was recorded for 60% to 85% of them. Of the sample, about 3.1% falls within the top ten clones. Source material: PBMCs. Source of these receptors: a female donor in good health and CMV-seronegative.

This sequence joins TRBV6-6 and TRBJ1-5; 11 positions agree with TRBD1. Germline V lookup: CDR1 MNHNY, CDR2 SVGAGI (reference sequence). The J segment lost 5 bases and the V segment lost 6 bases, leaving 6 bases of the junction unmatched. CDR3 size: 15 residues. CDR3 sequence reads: CASRPGQGAHQPQHF. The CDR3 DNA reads TGTGCCAGCAGGCCAGGACAGGGGGCGCATCAGCCCCAGCATTTT.

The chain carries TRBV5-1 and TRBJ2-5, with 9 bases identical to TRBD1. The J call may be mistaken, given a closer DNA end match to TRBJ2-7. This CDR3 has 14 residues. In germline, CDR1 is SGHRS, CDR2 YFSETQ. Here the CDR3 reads CASSLLDRGDEQYF. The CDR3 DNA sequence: TGCGCCAGCAGCTTGCTGGACAGGGGAGACGAGCAGTACTTC.

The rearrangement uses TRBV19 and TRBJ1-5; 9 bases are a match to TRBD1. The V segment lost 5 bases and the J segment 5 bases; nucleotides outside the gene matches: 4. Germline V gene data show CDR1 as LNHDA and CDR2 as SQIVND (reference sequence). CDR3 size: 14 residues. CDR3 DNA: TGTGCCAGTAGTGTATGGACAGGGGATCAGCCCCAGCATTTT. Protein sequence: CASSVWTGDQPQHF.

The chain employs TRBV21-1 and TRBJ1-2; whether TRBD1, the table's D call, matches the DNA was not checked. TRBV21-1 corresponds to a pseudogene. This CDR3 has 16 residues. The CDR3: CASSPGTGRPNYGYTF. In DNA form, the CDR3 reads TGTGCCAGCAGCCCTGGGACAGGGCGCCCTAACTATGGCTACACCTTC.

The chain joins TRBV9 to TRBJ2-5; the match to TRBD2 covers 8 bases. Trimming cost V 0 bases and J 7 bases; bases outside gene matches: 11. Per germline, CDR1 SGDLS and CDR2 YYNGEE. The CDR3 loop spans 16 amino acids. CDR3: CASSVEPGGPVGTQYF. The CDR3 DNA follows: TGTGCCAGCAGCGTAGAGCCGGGGGGGCCGGTTGGGACCCAGTACTTC.

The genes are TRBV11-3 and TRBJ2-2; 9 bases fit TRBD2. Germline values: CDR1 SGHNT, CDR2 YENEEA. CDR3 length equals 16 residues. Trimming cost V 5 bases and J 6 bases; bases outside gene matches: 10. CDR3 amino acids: CASSPEGAGGAGELFF. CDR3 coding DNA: TGTGCCAGCAGCCCGGAGGGAGCGGGAGGTGCCGGGGAGCTGTTTTTT.

The CDR3 reads CSVSRGQGLPYEQYF. CDR3 DNA sequence: TGCAGCGTTTCGAGGGGCCAGGGACTTCCCTACGAGCAGTACTTC. This chain links TRBV29-1 with TRBJ2-7; D possibly corresponds to TRBD2 (6 bases). The CDR3 length is 15 residues. V lost 5 bases and J 2 bases, leaving 19 bases between the germline ends. From germline, CDR1 is SQVTM and CDR2 ANQGSEA.

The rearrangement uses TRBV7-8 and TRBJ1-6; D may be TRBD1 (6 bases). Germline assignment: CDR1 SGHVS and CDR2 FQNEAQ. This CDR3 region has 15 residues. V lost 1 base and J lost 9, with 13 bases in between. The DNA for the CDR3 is TGTGCCAGCAGCTTAGTCAGGGGAGATGGTTCACCCCTCCACTTT. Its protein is CASSLVRGDGSPLHF.

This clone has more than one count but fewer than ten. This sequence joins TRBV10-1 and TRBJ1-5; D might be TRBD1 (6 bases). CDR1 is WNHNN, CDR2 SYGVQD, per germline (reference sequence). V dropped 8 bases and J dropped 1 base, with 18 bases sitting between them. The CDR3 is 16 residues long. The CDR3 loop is CASRPQGKVSNQPQHF. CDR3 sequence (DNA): TGCGCCAGCCGACCTCAGGGGAAGGTAAGCAATCAGCCCCAGCATTTT.

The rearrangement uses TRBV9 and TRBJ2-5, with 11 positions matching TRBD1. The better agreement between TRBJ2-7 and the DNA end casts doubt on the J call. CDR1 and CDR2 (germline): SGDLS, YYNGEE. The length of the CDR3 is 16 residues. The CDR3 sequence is CASSGTGGVQSYEQYF. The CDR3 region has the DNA TGTGCCAGCAGCGGGACAGGGGGCGTCCAATCCTACGAGCAGTACTTC.

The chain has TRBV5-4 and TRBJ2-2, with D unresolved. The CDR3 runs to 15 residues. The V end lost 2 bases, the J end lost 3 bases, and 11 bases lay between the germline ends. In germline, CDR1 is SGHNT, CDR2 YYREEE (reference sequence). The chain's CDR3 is CASSFLGMDTGELFF. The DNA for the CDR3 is TGTGCCAGCAGCTTTCTTGGCATGGACACCGGGGAGCTGTTTTTT.

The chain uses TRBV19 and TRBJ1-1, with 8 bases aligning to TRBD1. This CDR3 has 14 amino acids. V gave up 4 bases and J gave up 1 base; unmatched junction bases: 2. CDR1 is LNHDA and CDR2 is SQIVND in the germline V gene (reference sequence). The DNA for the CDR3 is TGTGCCAGTAGTAGCGACAGGGGGAACACTGAAGCTTTCTTT. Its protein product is CASSSDRGNTEAFF.

The CDR3 DNA sequence: TGTGCCAGCAGCTTAGTAGGAGGGACTAGCGGGCGGACCTACAATGAGCAGTTCTTC. Protein: CASSLVGGTSGRTYNEQFF. The chain recombines TRBV7-2 with TRBJ2-1; TRBD2 aligns across 12 bases. The CDR3 has 19 amino acids. Looked up from germline, CDR1 is SGHTA and CDR2 is FQGNSA. Trimming at V came to 1 base and at J to 2 bases, leaving 9 bases not matched to a gene.

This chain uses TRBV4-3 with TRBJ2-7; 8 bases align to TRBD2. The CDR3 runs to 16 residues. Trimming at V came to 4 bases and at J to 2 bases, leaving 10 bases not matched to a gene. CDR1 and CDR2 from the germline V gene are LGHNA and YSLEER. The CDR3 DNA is TGCGCCAGCAGCCTCCGAGGAGCGGGGGCCGCCTACGAGCAGTACTTC. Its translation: CASSLRGAGAAYEQYF.

CDR3 coding DNA: TGTGCCAGCAGCGTCAACAGGATCAGTGGCTATGGCTACACCTTC. Translation: CASSVNRISGYGYTF. The J gene is TRBJ1-2, the V gene TRBV7-8; D might be TRBD1 (5 bases). This CDR3 region has 15 residues. The germline CDR1 and CDR2 sequences are SGHVS and FQNEAQ. Deletions cut 5 bases from V and 4 bases from J, with 17 bases between.